This is a list of T cell receptor beta chains from one sample in a study of OX40 agonist ivuxolimab in advanced cancers. The data were produced by immunoSEQ multiplex PCR, yet TCRdb's version contains in-frame clones alone and is incomplete. Seen here are some 45,000 clones, roughly 85% observed once, and the top ten hold 7.9%. Sequenced material: CD4+ or CD8+ T cells sorted from blood, taken in a trial of the OX40 agonist ivuxolimab. These receptors all come from an adult with an advanced solid tumor such as melanoma, head and neck, liver or kidney cancer. Each CDR3 is given with its conserved first and last residue. D genes are given only for firm matches. Expanded clones get a size class; other rows say once, few or many, or leave the size out.

TRBV19	TRBJ1-2	.	.	TGTGCCAGTACTGAGGGGTATGGCTACACCTTC	CASTEGYGYTF
TRBV4-1	TRBJ1-2	TRBD1	.	TGCGCCAGCAGCCGACTGGACAGGGGCGACTATGGCTACACCTTC	CASSRLDRGDYGYTF
TRBV5-4	TRBJ1-1	.	.	TGTGCCAGCAGCTTCGGGACACCAAACACTGAAGCTTTCTTT	CASSFGTPNTEAFF
TRBV10-3	TRBJ1-2	.	.	TGTGCCATCAGTGGAGGGAGCTATGGCTACACCTTC	CAISGGSYGYTF
TRBV7-2	TRBJ2-2	.	.	TGTGCCAGCAGCACCCGTAGAGGTTCCGGGGAGCTGTTTTTT	CASSTRRGSGELFF
TRBV27	TRBJ1-5	.	.	TGTGGTTCCAGCATCAATCAGCCCCAGCATTTT	CGSSINQPQHF
TRBV6-6	TRBJ1-1	.	.	TGTGCCAGCAGTTACGGGGGGGGAGCGAACACTGAAGCTTTCTTT	CASSYGGGANTEAFF
TRBV5-4	TRBJ2-2	TRBD2	.	TGTGCCAGCAGCTCGATTAGCGGGACAAACACCGGGGAGCTGTTTTTT	CASSSISGTNTGELFF
TRBV4-2	TRBJ2-1	.	.	TGTGCCAGCAGCCTAACACAGGGACCCTACAATGAGCAGTTCTTC	CASSLTQGPYNEQFF
TRBV5-6	TRBJ1-1	.	.	TGTGCCAGCAGCTTGGGGGGCGGTCGGGGTGCGAACACTGAAGCTTTCTTT	CASSLGGGRGANTEAFF
TRBV10-1	TRBJ2-5	.	.	TGCGCCAGCAGTGATCCGCAAGAGACCCAGTACTTC	CASSDPQETQYF
TRBV19	TRBJ1-5	.	few	TGTGCCAGTAGTCCGGGCGAGTATAGCAATCAGCCCCAGCATTTT	CASSPGEYSNQPQHF
TRBV5-4	TRBJ2-7	TRBD1	.	TGTGCCAGCAGCTTGGGGGGGACAGGGTTCTACGAGCAGTACTTC	CASSLGGTGFYEQYF
TRBV6-5	TRBJ2-5	TRBD1	few	TGTGCCAGCAGAGTGGACAGGGGTTCGTCGGAGACCCAGTACTTC	CASRVDRGSSETQYF
TRBV11-1	TRBJ2-7	.	once	TGTGCCAGCAGCTTCCAGACCTACGAGCAGTACTTC	CASSFQTYEQYF
TRBV11-3	TRBJ2-7	.	once	TGTGCCAGCAGCCCAGGGGGGGACAGGTCTTACGAGCAGTACTTC	CASSPGGDRSYEQYF
TRBV5-1	TRBJ2-7	TRBD2	.	TGCGCCAGCAGCACCCAACTAGCGGGGTACGAGCAGTACTTC	CASSTQLAGYEQYF
TRBV27	TRBJ2-1	TRBD2	.	TGTGCCAGCAGTCCAGAGACTAGCGGGTACGATGAGCAGTTCTTC	CASSPETSGYDEQFF
TRBV5-1	TRBJ1-2	.	.	TGCGCCAGCAGCTTGGCTTCAGGAGGCTATGGCTACACCTTC	CASSLASGGYGYTF
TRBV9	TRBJ2-3	.	.	TGTGCCAGCAGCGTAGCCCTCTCGAGGGGCGCAGATACGCAGTATTTT	CASSVALSRGADTQYF
TRBV30	TRBJ1-3	.	few	TGTGCTTCGGCGACCGGAACAGCTGGAAACACCATATATTTT	CASATGTAGNTIYF
TRBV11-2	TRBJ2-3	.	.	TGTGCCAGCAGCTTAGTGTGGCCAGGGTACACAGATACGCAGTATTTT	CASSLVWPGYTDTQYF
TRBV6-5	TRBJ2-6	.	few	TGTGGGGTAGGAGGGGGCGCGACTGGGGCCAACGTCCTGACTTTC	CGVGGGATGANVLTF